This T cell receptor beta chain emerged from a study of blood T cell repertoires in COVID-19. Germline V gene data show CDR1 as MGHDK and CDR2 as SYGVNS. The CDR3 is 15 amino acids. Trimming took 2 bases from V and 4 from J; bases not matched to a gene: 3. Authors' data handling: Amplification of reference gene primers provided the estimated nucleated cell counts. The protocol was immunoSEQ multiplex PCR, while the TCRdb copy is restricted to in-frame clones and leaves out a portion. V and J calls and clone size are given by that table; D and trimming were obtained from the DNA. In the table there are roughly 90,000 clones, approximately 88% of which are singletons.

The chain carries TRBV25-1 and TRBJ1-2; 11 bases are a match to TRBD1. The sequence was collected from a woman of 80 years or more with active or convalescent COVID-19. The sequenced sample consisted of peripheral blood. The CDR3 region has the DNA TGTGCCAGCAGTGAAGGACAGGGGGCCTTCTATGGCTACACCTTC. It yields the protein CASSEGQGAFYGYTF.